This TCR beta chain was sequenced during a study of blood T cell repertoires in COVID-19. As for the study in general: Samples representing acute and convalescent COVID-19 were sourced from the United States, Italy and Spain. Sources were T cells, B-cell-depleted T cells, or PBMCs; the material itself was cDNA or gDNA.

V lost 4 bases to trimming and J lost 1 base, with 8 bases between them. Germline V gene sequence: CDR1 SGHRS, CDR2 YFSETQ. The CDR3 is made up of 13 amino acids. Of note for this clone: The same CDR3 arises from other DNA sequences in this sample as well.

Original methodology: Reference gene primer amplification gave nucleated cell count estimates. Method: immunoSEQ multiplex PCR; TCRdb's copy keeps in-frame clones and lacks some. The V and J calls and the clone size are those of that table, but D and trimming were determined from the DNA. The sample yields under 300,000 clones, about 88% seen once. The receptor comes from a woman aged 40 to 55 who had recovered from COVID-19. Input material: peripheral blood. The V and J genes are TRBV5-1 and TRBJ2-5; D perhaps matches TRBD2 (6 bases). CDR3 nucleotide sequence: TGCGCCAGCAGCCCCGGGGGCCAAGAGACCCAGTACTTC. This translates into CASSPGGQETQYF. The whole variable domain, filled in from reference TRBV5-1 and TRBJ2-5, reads KAGVTQTPRYLIKTRGQQVTLSCSPISGHRSVSWYQQTPGQGLQFLFEYFSETQRNKGNFPGRFSGRQFSNSRSEMNVSTLELGDSALYLCASSPGGQETQYFGPGTRLLVL.